These T cell receptor beta chains were read from a single sample in a study of identifying expanded T cells in peripheral blood. Assay: immunoSEQ multiplex PCR; the TCRdb copy retains only in-frame clones and omits some. The sample has approximately 130,000 clones, roughly 84% seen once; the top ten hold 2.5% to 3.5%. The sequencing sample was made of blood. All receptors derive from a person between 18 and 70 years old in good health. CDR3s include the opening cysteine and the closing phenylalanine or tryptophan. D genes are given only for firm matches. The listing skips clone size in some rows; elsewhere it reads once, few, many or a size class.

cdr3_aa	cdr3_nt	clone_size	v_call	j_call	cdr3_length	d_call
CASAGQDSYGYTF	TGTGCCAGCGCGGGACAGGACTCCTATGGCTACACCTTC	NA	TRBV27	TRBJ1-2	13	TRBD1
CASSLDSTGGGNYGYTF	TGTGCCAGCAGCTTAGACTCCACAGGGGGCGGGAACTATGGCTACACCTTC	NA	TRBV13	TRBJ1-2	17	TRBD1
CASSLGQPVVYGYTF	TGTGCCAGCAGCCTGGGACAACCGGTTGTCTATGGCTACACCTTC	once	TRBV7-9	TRBJ1-2	15	NA
CASSLVAASGNTIYF	TGTGCCAGCAGCTTGGTGGCAGCATCTGGAAACACCATATATTTT	once	TRBV5-6	TRBJ1-3	15	NA
CASSVSGDYNEQFF	TGTGCCAGCAGCGTATCCGGTGACTACAATGAGCAGTTCTTC	NA	TRBV9	TRBJ2-1	14	NA
CASSNVVGGKGYTF	TGTGCCAGCAGCAATGTGGTGGGGGGCAAAGGCTACACCTTC	NA	TRBV27	TRBJ1-2	14	NA
CASSEGRASPYGYTF	TGTGCCAGCAGTGAAGGCAGGGCAAGCCCCTATGGCTACACCTTC	NA	TRBV6-1	TRBJ1-2	15	NA
CASRSTGGKDTEAFF	TGTGCCAGTAGGTCTACGGGGGGAAAGGACACTGAAGCTTTCTTT	once	TRBV19	TRBJ1-1	15	NA
CASSIVPNRLYEQYF	TGTGCCAGTAGTATAGTTCCTAACAGACTTTACGAGCAGTACTTC	NA	TRBV19	TRBJ2-7	15	NA
CASSLGGTASTDTQYF	TGCGCCAGCAGCTTGGGGGGGACAGCTAGCACAGATACGCAGTATTTT	NA	TRBV5-1	TRBJ2-3	16	TRBD1
CASSPPGARETEAFF	TGTGCCAGCAGCCCCCCCGGCGCCCGAGAAACTGAAGCTTTCTTT	NA	TRBV5-4	TRBJ1-1	15	NA
CASSYDRALETQYF	TGTGCCAGCAGTTACGACAGGGCGTTGGAGACCCAGTACTTC	NA	TRBV6-5	TRBJ2-5	14	TRBD1
CASSPGQGSGYTF	TGTGCCAGCAGCCCTGGACAGGGGAGCGGCTACACCTTC	NA	TRBV7-9	TRBJ1-2	13	TRBD1
CASSVAGANVLTF	TGTGCCAGCTCCGTAGCTGGGGCCAACGTCCTGACTTTC	NA	TRBV7-9	TRBJ2-6	13	NA
CASSYTGAPYNSPLHF	TGCGCCAGCAGTTATACGGGCGCTCCTTATAATTCACCCCTCCACTTT	NA	TRBV10-2	TRBJ1-6	16	NA
CASSEETQYF	TGTGCCAGCAGTGAGGAGACCCAGTACTTC	NA	TRBV2	TRBJ2-5	10	NA
CASSIKTGGTYEQYF	TGTGCCAGTAGTATTAAGACAGGCGGAACCTACGAGCAGTACTTC	NA	TRBV19	TRBJ2-7	15	NA
CASSLEWGRAVNTEAFF	TGTGCCAGCAGCTTGGAATGGGGGAGAGCTGTGAACACTGAAGCTTTCTTT	NA	TRBV5-6	TRBJ1-1	17	NA
CASSIVARVNPQQYF	TGTGCCAGCAGCATCGTCGCTAGAGTAAATCCCCAGCAGTACTTC	NA	TRBV21-1	TRBJ2-7	15	NA
CASSSTPQGRNTEAFF	TGCGCCAGCAGCTCTACCCCCCAGGGTAGGAACACTGAAGCTTTCTTT	NA	TRBV5-1	TRBJ1-1	16	NA
CASSERESGGSGANVLTF	TGTGCCAGCAGCGAAAGGGAATCAGGGGGCTCTGGGGCCAACGTCCTGACTTTC	NA	TRBV9	TRBJ2-6	18	TRBD1
CASSQRTSGESSYQETQYF	TGCGCCAGCAGCCAAAGAACTAGCGGGGAATCGTCCTACCAAGAGACCCAGTACTTC	NA	TRBV4-1	TRBJ2-5	19	TRBD2
CASSLVRGTEAFF	TGTGCCAGCAGCTTAGTCCGGGGCACTGAAGCTTTCTTT	NA	TRBV11-2	TRBJ1-1	13	NA
CASSYSELGSEAFF	TGTGCCAGCAGTTACTCGGAATTGGGATCTGAAGCTTTCTTT	NA	TRBV6-5	TRBJ1-1	14	NA
CASSQGYASLMNTEAFF	TGCGCCAGCAGCCAAGGTTATGCCAGTTTAATGAACACTGAAGCTTTCTTT	NA	TRBV4-3	TRBJ1-1	17	NA
CASSHSGQLSYGYTF	TGTGCCAGCAGCCACAGTGGACAGCTTTCCTATGGCTACACCTTC	NA	TRBV14	TRBJ1-2	15	NA
CASSHPVERRGATSTDTQYF	TGCGCCAGCAGCCACCCCGTGGAACGGCGGGGGGCCACTAGCACAGATACGCAGTATTTT	once	TRBV4-1	TRBJ2-3	20	TRBD2
CASSSGQALNTEAFF	TGTGCCAGCAGCTCCGGACAGGCCCTGAACACTGAAGCTTTCTTT	NA	TRBV7-2	TRBJ1-1	15	TRBD1
CASSLDQRLNTEAFF	TGTGCCAGCAGCTTAGACCAGAGATTGAACACTGAAGCTTTCTTT	NA	TRBV11-2	TRBJ1-1	15	NA
CASTPIGGDQNTGELFF	TGTGCCAGCACCCCCATTGGGGGGGACCAGAACACCGGGGAGCTGTTTTTT	NA	TRBV25-1	TRBJ2-2	17	TRBD2
CASSSVGGWLTDEQFF	TGCGCCAGCAGCTCAGTCGGGGGGTGGCTTACAGATGAGCAGTTCTTC	NA	TRBV5-1	TRBJ2-1	16	TRBD2
CALEVWAGELFF	TGTGCCCTGGAAGTTTGGGCCGGGGAGCTGTTTTTT	NA	TRBV11-2	TRBJ2-2	12	NA
CASSLNQGWGEQYF	TGTGCCAGCAGCTTGAACCAGGGTTGGGGCGAGCAGTACTTC	NA	TRBV5-6	TRBJ2-7	14	NA
CASSLQGDEQYF	TGTGCCAGCAGCCTACAGGGGGACGAGCAGTACTTC	NA	TRBV11-3	TRBJ2-7	12	TRBD1
CASSASFQETQYF	TGTGCCAGCAGTGCGTCGTTCCAAGAGACCCAGTACTTC	NA	TRBV2	TRBJ2-5	13	NA